A single sample is the source of the 2 T cell receptor beta chains below, sequenced in a study of beta chain features in type 1 diabetes. Sequenced material consisted of expressed TCRB transcripts (all of the isolated RNA was reverse transcribed). Profiling relied on immunoSEQ multiplex PCR, and the TCRdb table lists in-frame clones only, not all of them. The sample lists hundreds of thousands of clones; over 10% were seen once. Material for sequencing was naive CD4+ T cells from blood. The receptors originated from a man aged 18 to 29 in good health.

The rearrangement joins TRBV19 to TRBJ1-2; TRBD1 matches at 10 bases. Germline V gene sequence: CDR1 LNHDA, CDR2 SQIVND (reference sequence). The CDR3 spans 14 residues. V was pared by 6 bases and J by 2 bases, with 3 bases of the junction left unmatched. The CDR3 bases are TGTGCCAGTAGGTCGGGACAGGGGAACTATGGCTACACCTTC. The encoded protein is CASRSGQGNYGYTF.

The chain recombines TRBV18 with TRBJ1-2, with no clear D. This CDR3 spans 14 amino acids. The germline gives CDR1 KGHSH, CDR2 LQKENI. Trimming left V 0 bases short and J 6 bases short, with 11 bases between. The CDR3 region is CASSPPYGGDGYTF. As DNA, the CDR3 is TGTGCCAGCTCACCACCCTACGGCGGAGATGGCTACACCTTC.